The rows below give T cell receptor beta chains drawn from one sample of a study of cytomegalovirus exposure and HLA in healthy donors. Generated by immunoSEQ multiplex PCR, the TCRdb table keeps only in-frame clones and is missing some. The data hold 110,000 to 150,000 clones, with 73% observed a single time. The source material was PBMCs. All receptors derive from a woman aged 40 to 50 in good health and CMV-seronegative. CDR3s include the opening cysteine and the closing phenylalanine or tryptophan. D genes are given only for firm matches. The size entry is marked missing in some rows and otherwise reads once, few, many or a size class.

D: TRBD1
length: 14
J: TRBJ1-2
size: .
V: TRBV28
DNA: TGTGCCAGCAGCTTGGGACAGGGAGTAATCGGAGGGACCTTC
CDR3: CASSLGQGVIGGTF

D: TRBD1
length: 14
J: TRBJ1-1
size: .
V: TRBV5-1
DNA: TGCGCCAGCAGGACCCGGGACAGAACAGCTGAAGCTTTCTTT
CDR3: CASRTRDRTAEAFF

D: TRBD2
length: 17
J: TRBJ2-1
size: .
V: TRBV7-2
DNA: TGTGCCAGCAGCTTACGACCCGGCGGGGGGGCTACTGGCGAGCAGTTCTTC
CDR3: CASSLRPGGGATGEQFF

D: TRBD2
length: 17
J: TRBJ2-3
size: .
V: TRBV4-1
DNA: TGCGCCAGCAGCCAAGGCGGGAGCACCTCTAGCACAGATACGCAGTATTTT
CDR3: CASSQGGSTSSTDTQYF

D: TRBD1
length: 16
J: TRBJ2-5
size: .
V: TRBV5-4
DNA: TGTGCCAGCAGCCTGGAGGGACAGGGGCCTCAAGAGGCCCAGTACTTC
CDR3: CASSLEGQGPQEAQYF

D: TRBD1
length: 14
J: TRBJ1-2
size: .
V: TRBV7-8
DNA: TGTGCCAGCACCGACCCGACAGGGAGGTATGGCTACACCTTC
CDR3: CASTDPTGRYGYTF

D: TRBD1
length: 14
J: TRBJ1-2
size: .
V: TRBV18
DNA: TGTGCCAGCTCACCGGGACAGGGAGACTATGGCTACACCTTC
CDR3: CASSPGQGDYGYTF

D: TRBD2
length: 15
J: TRBJ2-3
size: once
V: TRBV19
DNA: TGTGCCAGTAGTCCGACTAGCGGAATCACAGATACGCAGTATTTT
CDR3: CASSPTSGITDTQYF

D: .
length: 19
J: TRBJ2-1
size: .
V: TRBV9
DNA: TGTGCCAGCAGCCCCACCCTACAAGACATGGCGAGCTCCTACAATGAGCAGTTCTTC
CDR3: CASSPTLQDMASSYNEQFF

D: TRBD2
length: 16
J: TRBJ2-2
size: .
V: TRBV19
DNA: TGTGCCAGTAGTATAGGACTAGCGGGGGACACCGGGGAGCTGTTTTTT
CDR3: CASSIGLAGDTGELFF

D: .
length: 15
J: TRBJ1-1
size: .
V: TRBV4-1
DNA: TGCGCCAGCAGCCAAGACGGGGGGGCACTCACTGAAGCTTTCTTT
CDR3: CASSQDGGALTEAFF

D: TRBD1
length: 16
J: TRBJ2-1
size: .
V: TRBV6-1
DNA: TGTGCCAGCAGAGAAGGACAGGGATCCCCACTCAATGAGCAGTTCTTC
CDR3: CASREGQGSPLNEQFF

D: .
length: 13
J: TRBJ2-3
size: few
V: TRBV6-1
DNA: TGTGCCAGCAGTCAGACTTACACAGATACGCAGTATTTT
CDR3: CASSQTYTDTQYF

D: TRBD1
length: 15
J: TRBJ1-1
size: .
V: TRBV19
DNA: TGTGCCAGTAGTCTCCGTTCGACAGGGACCCCTGAAGCTTTCTTT
CDR3: CASSLRSTGTPEAFF

D: TRBD1
length: 15
J: TRBJ1-6
size: .
V: TRBV6-1
DNA: TGTGCCAGCAGTTTGGGAAGGACAGGGGAGGTACCCCTCCACTTT
CDR3: CASSLGRTGEVPLHF

D: TRBD2
length: 18
J: TRBJ2-3
size: .
V: TRBV4-2
DNA: TGTGCCAGCAGCCAAGACGGATTTGGCGGGGGGCCCGCAGATACGCAGTATTTT
CDR3: CASSQDGFGGGPADTQYF

D: .
length: 13
J: TRBJ1-1
size: .
V: TRBV5-5
DNA: TGTGCCAGCAGCTCGAACAGGGACACTGAAGCTTTCTTT
CDR3: CASSSNRDTEAFF

D: TRBD1
length: 15
J: TRBJ1-6
size: few
V: TRBV5-1
DNA: TGCGCCAGCAGCTTGGTTGGGACAGGTAATTCACCCCTCCACTTT
CDR3: CASSLVGTGNSPLHF

D: .
length: 12
J: TRBJ1-1
size: .
V: TRBV6-5
DNA: TGTGCCAGCAGTTCTAAGGAGACTGAAGCTTTCTTT
CDR3: CASSSKETEAFF

D: .
length: 12
J: TRBJ1-5
size: once
V: TRBV7-2
DNA: TGTGCCAGCAGCTTATATGATCAGCCCCAGCATTTT
CDR3: CASSLYDQPQHF

D: .
length: 15
J: TRBJ1-3
size: few
V: TRBV6-6
DNA: TGTGCCAGCGGTCAGGCCACTGGATCTGGAAACACCATATATTTT
CDR3: CASGQATGSGNTIYF

D: TRBD1
length: 15
J: TRBJ2-1
size: few
V: TRBV7-6
DNA: TGTGCCAGCAGCTTTATGGGGACAGGGATCCTAGAGCAGTTCTTC
CDR3: CASSFMGTGILEQFF

D: TRBD2
length: 18
J: TRBJ2-3
size: .
V: TRBV2
DNA: TGTGCCAGCAGTGAACGGAGGACTAGCGGTGCTAGCACAGATACGCAGTATTTT
CDR3: CASSERRTSGASTDTQYF

D: .
length: 14
J: TRBJ1-1
size: .
V: TRBV4-1
DNA: TGCGCCAGCAGCCGGACAGATTCGAACACTGAAGCTTTCTTT
CDR3: CASSRTDSNTEAFF

D: TRBD2
length: 18
J: TRBJ2-2
size: few
V: TRBV27
DNA: TGTGCCAGCAGTCCGAGCGGGGGGGGTCAGACACCATTGGGGGAGCTGTTTTTT
CDR3: CASSPSGGGQTPLGELFF

D: .
length: 13
J: TRBJ2-3
size: once
V: TRBV12-5
DNA: TGTGCTAGTGGTTTCAAAGCCACAGATACGCAGTATTTT
CDR3: CASGFKATDTQYF

D: .
length: 14
J: TRBJ2-5
size: .
V: TRBV29-1
DNA: TGCAGCGTCGATGACAGCTCGTACCAAGAGACCCAGTACTTC
CDR3: CSVDDSSYQETQYF

D: .
length: 12
J: TRBJ2-5
size: .
V: TRBV5-1
DNA: TGCGCCAGCAGCAGGGGGCAAGAGACCCAGTACTTC
CDR3: CASSRGQETQYF

D: .
length: 14
J: TRBJ1-1
size: .
V: TRBV5-4
DNA: TGTGCCAGCAGCTTGGGGGGGGAGAACACTGAAGCTTTCTTT
CDR3: CASSLGGENTEAFF

D: .
length: 15
J: TRBJ1-1
size: .
V: TRBV4-2
DNA: TGTGCCAGCAGCCAAGATAGGGGTTTGAACACTGAAGCTTTCTTT
CDR3: CASSQDRGLNTEAFF

D: TRBD1
length: 14
J: TRBJ1-2
size: .
V: TRBV4-2
DNA: TGTGCCAGCAGCCCGGGACAGGGGGGCTATGGCTACACCTTC
CDR3: CASSPGQGGYGYTF

D: .
length: 11
J: TRBJ1-1
size: .
V: TRBV20-1
DNA: TGCAGTGCTTACAGGGAAGGTGAAGCTTTCTTT
CDR3: CSAYREGEAFF

D: TRBD2
length: 15
J: TRBJ2-1
size: .
V: TRBV19
DNA: TGTGCCAGTAGTATACTAGCGGAGAACTACAATGAGCAGTTCTTC
CDR3: CASSILAENYNEQFF

D: .
length: 14
J: TRBJ2-2
size: .
V: TRBV2
DNA: TGTGCCAGCAGTGAGAGAGGGCAGGCCGGGGAGCTGTTTTTT
CDR3: CASSERGQAGELFF

D: .
length: 12
J: TRBJ1-1
size: .
V: TRBV27
DNA: TGTGCCAGCGGTTACAGTTACACTGAAGCTTTCTTT
CDR3: CASGYSYTEAFF

D: TRBD1
length: 14
J: TRBJ2-1
size: .
V: TRBV5-1
DNA: TGCGCCAGCAGCTCCTACGACAGGGTCAATGAGCAGTTCTTC
CDR3: CASSSYDRVNEQFF

D: TRBD2
length: 15
J: TRBJ2-7
size: .
V: TRBV27
DNA: TGTGCCAGCAGTTTCGGGATAGCGGGGGGCGACGAGCAGTACTTC
CDR3: CASSFGIAGGDEQYF

D: TRBD2
length: 16
J: TRBJ2-7
size: .
V: TRBV7-8
DNA: TGTGCCAGCAGCTTATATGAGGGACTAGGCATCGTGGAGCAGTACTTC
CDR3: CASSLYEGLGIVEQYF

D: TRBD1
length: 13
J: TRBJ1-5
size: .
V: TRBV29-1
DNA: TGCAGCGTTGGGACAGGGGGCAATCAGCCCCAGCATTTT
CDR3: CSVGTGGNQPQHF

D: .
length: 13
J: TRBJ1-1
size: .
V: TRBV9
DNA: TGTGCCAGCAGCCGGGCAGGGGACACTGAAGCTTTCTTT
CDR3: CASSRAGDTEAFF

D: .
length: 14
J: TRBJ1-2
size: .
V: TRBV15
DNA: TGTGCCACCCTAGGTACAGGGTTGTCTGATGGCTACACCTTC
CDR3: CATLGTGLSDGYTF

D: TRBD2
length: 15
J: TRBJ2-1
size: .
V: TRBV7-3
DNA: TGTGCCAGCAGCAGACTAGCGGGGGGGCCCAATGAGCAGTTCTTC
CDR3: CASSRLAGGPNEQFF

D: TRBD1
length: 14
J: TRBJ1-6
size: .
V: TRBV2
DNA: TGTGCCAGCAGTCGACAGGGAACAAATTCACCCCTCCACTTT
CDR3: CASSRQGTNSPLHF

D: TRBD1
length: 16
J: TRBJ2-5
size: once
V: TRBV14
DNA: TGTGCCAGCAGCCGAGGACAGGGGCAGTACCAAGAGACCCAGTACTTC
CDR3: CASSRGQGQYQETQYF

D: TRBD1
length: 15
J: TRBJ1-1
size: .
V: TRBV18
DNA: TGTGCCAGCTCACCCCGACAGGGAATTAACACTGAAGCTTTCTTT
CDR3: CASSPRQGINTEAFF

D: .
length: 13
J: TRBJ1-1
size: few
V: TRBV2
DNA: TGTGCCACCTCCTCCAGGCAAAACACTGAAGCTTTCTTT
CDR3: CATSSRQNTEAFF

D: TRBD1
length: 14
J: TRBJ1-5
size: .
V: TRBV5-1
DNA: TGCGCCAGCAGACCCGGGACAGACAATCAGCCCCAGCATTTT
CDR3: CASRPGTDNQPQHF

D: TRBD1
length: 15
J: TRBJ1-1
size: .
V: TRBV2
DNA: TGTGCCAGCAGTGAAAATCAGGGGGGCCTAACTGAAGCTTTCTTT
CDR3: CASSENQGGLTEAFF